This entry concerns a single T cell receptor beta chain. CDR1 and CDR2 (germline): KGHSH, LQKENI. The CDR3 has 14 amino acids. Deletions cut 3 bases from V and 4 bases from J, with 12 bases between. TCRdb's table, derived via immunoSEQ multiplex PCR, lists solely in-frame clones and lacks some. The sample holds roughly 180,000 clones, about 78% seen once. This sample was included in a study of blood T cell repertoires in COVID-19. At the level of the study: There were acute and convalescent COVID-19 samples, and they came from the United States, Italy and Spain.

This chain links TRBV18 with TRBJ1-1; D gene uncertain. Sequenced: peripheral blood. The clonotype was recovered from a woman aged 45 to 65 with active or convalescent COVID-19. CDR3 DNA sequence: TGTGCCAGCTCACCCCAAGACTCTTCCACTGAAGCTTTCTTT. It encodes CASSPQDSSTEAFF.